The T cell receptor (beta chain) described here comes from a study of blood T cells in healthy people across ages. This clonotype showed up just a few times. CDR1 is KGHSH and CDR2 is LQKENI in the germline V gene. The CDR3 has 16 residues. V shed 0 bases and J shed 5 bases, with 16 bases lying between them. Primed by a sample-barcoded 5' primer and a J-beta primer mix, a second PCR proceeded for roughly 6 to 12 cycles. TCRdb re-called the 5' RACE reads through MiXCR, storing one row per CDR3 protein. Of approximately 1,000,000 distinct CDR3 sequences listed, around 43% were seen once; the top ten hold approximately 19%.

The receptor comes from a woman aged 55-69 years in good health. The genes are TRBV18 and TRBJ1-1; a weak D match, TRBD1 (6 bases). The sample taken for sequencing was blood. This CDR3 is CASSPPLNRAVTEAFF. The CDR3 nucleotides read TGTGCCAGCTCACCACCGTTAAACAGGGCGGTAACTGAAGCTTTCTTT.